One sample yielded the 19 T cell receptor beta chains listed below, sequenced in a study of T cell repertoires in cytomegalovirus infection. These receptors have no known antigen. Each CDR3 protein is one row after TCRdb ran MiXCR on the reads. Among under 500,000 distinct CDR3 sequences listed, about 44% were seen once. Sequences were derived from cultured PBMCs, sampled from culture after CMV antigen stimulation. These receptors were collected from a human donor in good health (CMV status not recorded). Some clones in this sample may be carry-over from other donors' samples.

This clonotype occurred a few times. V gene TRBV7-6 combines with J gene TRBJ2-1; D remains unclear. The V gene's germline CDR1 is SGHVS and CDR2 FNYEAQ. V was cut by 4 bases and J by 8 bases, with 12 bases left in between. This CDR3 region has 13 residues. The CDR3 DNA sequence: TGTGCCAGCAGCTCCGAAACAGCCCATGAGCAGTTCTTC. Amino acids: CASSSETAHEQFF.

The sample holds a few counts of this clonotype. V usage is TRBV7-2 and J usage is TRBJ1-6; weak D call: TRBD1 (5 bases). V was clipped by 0 bases and J by 9 bases, with 15 bases between them. This CDR3 comprises 16 residues. Germline V gives CDR1 SGHTA, CDR2 FQGNSA. CDR3 bases: TGTGCCAGCAGCTTAGCGTGGGCAGGGCGTCGTTCACCCCTCCACTTT. Translation gives CASSLAWAGRRSPLHF.

This clonotype came up a few times. V gene TRBV7-6 combines with J gene TRBJ1-5; D perhaps matches TRBD1 (6 bases). The CDR3 runs 13 residues. V lost 3 bases and J 7 bases, leaving 10 bases between the germline ends. Germline values: CDR1 SGHVS, CDR2 FNYEAQ. The CDR3 DNA reads TGTGCCAGCAGCTTTACACAGGGACAGCCCCAGCATTTT. It yields the protein CASSFTQGQPQHF.

The chain carries TRBV12-3 or TRBV12-4 and TRBJ2-4; TRBD1 aligns across 7 bases. V gave up 3 bases and J gave up 12 bases; unmatched junction bases: 5. This CDR3 comprises 12 residues. This CDR3 is CASSFPQGTQYF. Written as DNA, the CDR3 is TGTGCCAGCAGTTTTCCACAGGGGACTCAGTACTTC.

The CDR3 protein is CASSSGRNIYNEQFF. CDR3 nucleotide sequence: TGTGCCAGCAGCTCCGGTAGGAATATTTACAATGAGCAGTTCTTC. This chain joins TRBV5-8 and TRBJ2-1; no definite D call. Germline CDR1 SGHTS, CDR2 YDEGEE. V was trimmed by 3 bases and J by 4 bases, leaving 14 bases between them. The CDR3 runs 15 residues.

The chain couples TRBV12-3 or TRBV12-4 to TRBJ2-7; 9 bases are shared with TRBD1. The trim removed 3 bases at V and 1 base at J, leaving 7 bases unmatched. The length of the CDR3 is 16 residues. The DNA for the CDR3 is TGTGCCAGCAGTTTTTCCGGGACAGGGATATCCTACGAGCAGTACTTC. This codes for CASSFSGTGISYEQYF.

Only a few counts were recorded for this clonotype. This chain connects TRBV10-3 to TRBJ2-7; TRBD2 aligns across 10 bases. This CDR3 comprises 16 residues. V gave up 3 bases and J gave up 2 bases; unmatched junction bases: 7. Per the germline V gene, CDR1 is ENHRY and CDR2 is SYGVKD. CDR3 nucleotides: TGTGCCATCAGTGAAGGGCCTAGCGGGGGACCCTACGAGCAGTACTTC. Encoded protein: CAISEGPSGGPYEQYF.

This clonotype was seen once. The J gene is TRBJ1-4, the V gene TRBV4-1, with TRBD1 identical over 9 bases. After removal of 1 base from V and 8 bases from J, the junction contained 5 bases not matched to a gene. Per germline, CDR1 MGHRA and CDR2 YSYEKL. CDR3 length equals 15 residues. CDR3 sequence reads: CASSQGDRDWEKLFF. The CDR3 DNA sequence: TGCGCCAGCAGCCAAGGGGACAGGGATTGGGAAAAACTGTTTTTT.

This clonotype occurred once. The gene calls are TRBV7-9 and TRBJ1-4; D is undetermined. Trimming took 5 bases from V and 8 from J, leaving 15 bases between them. The CDR3 totals 14 residues. The V gene's germline CDR1 is SEHNR and CDR2 FQNEAQ (reference sequence). CDR3 loop: CASSPPAEEEKLFF. The CDR3 DNA reads TGTGCCAGCAGCCCCCCGGCAGAGGAGGAAAAACTGTTTTTT.

The table lists this clonotype with a few counts. The CDR3 protein is CASSSLGTGRSEQFF. The CDR3 nucleotides are TGTGCCAGCAGCTCTCTCGGGACAGGGAGAAGTGAGCAGTTCTTC. This chain joins TRBV7-2 and TRBJ2-1, with 9 bases identical to TRBD1. This CDR3 has 15 amino acids. Trimming cost V 4 bases and J 9 bases; bases outside gene matches: 10. Germline values: CDR1 SGHTA, CDR2 FQGNSA.

DNA for the CDR3: TGTGCCAGCAGCTTTGCTGCCTACAATGAGCAGTTCTTC. This encodes CASSFAAYNEQFF. The chain has TRBV7-2 and TRBJ2-1; D is ambiguous. Germline CDR1 and CDR2: SGHTA and FQGNSA. The V gene lost 3 bases and the J gene lost 2 bases, with 5 bases spanning the gap. This CDR3 has 13 amino acids. Full variable domain (rest looked up from reference TRBV7-2 and TRBJ2-1): GAGVSQSPSNKVTEKGKDVELRCDPISGHTALYWYRQSLGQGLEFLIYFQGNSAPDKSGLPSDRFSAERTGGSVSTLTIQRTQQEDSAVYLCASSFAAYNEQFFGPGTRLTVL.

The J gene is TRBJ2-1, the V gene TRBV7-2, with D perhaps assigned TRBD1 or TRBD2 (5 bases each). V was clipped by 0 bases and J by 7 bases, with 13 bases between them. Germline-derived CDR1 and CDR2 are SGHTA and FQGNSA. CDR3 length: 15 amino acids. The CDR3 sequence is CASSLAGVLVNEQFF. CDR3 in DNA: TGTGCCAGCAGCTTAGCGGGGGTCCTTGTTAATGAGCAGTTCTTC.

This clonotype showed up many times. The chain links TRBV7-8 to TRBJ2-7, with 12 bases aligning to TRBD2. V shed 5 bases and J 2 bases; nucleotides not matched to a gene: 10. This CDR3 region has 17 residues. Per the germline V gene, CDR1 is SGHVS and CDR2 is FQNEAQ. CDR3 in amino acids: CASSNLAGGPSPYEQYF. Here the CDR3 DNA reads TGTGCCAGCAGCAACCTAGCGGGAGGGCCTAGTCCCTACGAGCAGTACTTC.

This rearrangement joins TRBV20-1 to TRBJ1-6, with 7 bases identical to TRBD1. The germline gives CDR1 DFQATT, CDR2 SNEGSKA (reference sequence). The CDR3 covers 16 residues. J was trimmed by 5 bases and V by 2 bases; bases with no gene match: 9. The CDR3 DNA sequence: TGCAGTGCTAGATACCTCGGGACAGCCAATAATTCACCCCTCCACTTT. This codes for CSARYLGTANNSPLHF.

This clonotype was recorded a few times. This rearrangement joins TRBV7-6 to TRBJ2-1; D uncertain. From germline, CDR1 is SGHVS and CDR2 FNYEAQ. V was clipped by 3 bases and J by 0 bases, with 9 bases between them. The CDR3 loop spans 15 amino acids. The CDR3 nucleotides are TGTGCCAGCAGCTTCGACGGAAGCTCCTACAATGAGCAGTTCTTC. This codes for CASSFDGSSYNEQFF.

The CDR3 bases are TGTGCCAGCAGCCAAGGTGGCGGCTTCAGGGCAGAGACCCAGTACTTC. It codes for CASSQGGGFRAETQYF. The chain couples TRBV3-1 to TRBJ2-5; D possibly corresponds to TRBD1 (5 bases). Trimming left V 1 base short and J 4 bases short, with 16 bases between. The CDR3 is 16 residues long. The germline gives CDR1 LGHDT, CDR2 YNNKEL (reference sequence).

The chain recombines TRBV7-2 with TRBJ2-6; D is perhaps TRBD2 (5 bases). Germline loops: CDR1 SGHTA, CDR2 FQGNSA. The CDR3 spans 15 residues. V was pared by 11 bases and J by 3 bases, with 17 bases between. The CDR3 coding sequence is TGTGCCCCTCCGAAGCGGAAAGGTGGGGCCAACGTCCTGACTTTC. It codes for CAPPKRKGGANVLTF.

The sample holds many counts of this clonotype. V gene TRBV7-2 combines with J gene TRBJ2-1; 11 bases align to TRBD2. The length of the CDR3 is 18 residues. The germline V gene has CDR1 SGHTA and CDR2 FQGNSA. V gave up 5 bases and J gave up 4 bases; unmatched junction bases: 13. The CDR3 DNA follows: TGTGCCAGCAGCCACGACCTCGGACTAGCGGGCCCGTACAATGAGCAGTTCTTC. Translating it yields CASSHDLGLAGPYNEQFF.

This clonotype was counted only a few times. The rearrangement links TRBV10-2 to TRBJ1-5, with TRBD1 as a possible D gene (6 bases). Trimming cost V 3 bases and J 4 bases, with 16 bases left between them. From germline, CDR1 is WSHSY and CDR2 SAAADI. The CDR3 is 16 residues long. Here the CDR3 reads CASSEVFRQANQPQHF. CDR3 DNA: TGCGCCAGCAGTGAAGTGTTTCGACAGGCAAATCAGCCCCAGCATTTT.